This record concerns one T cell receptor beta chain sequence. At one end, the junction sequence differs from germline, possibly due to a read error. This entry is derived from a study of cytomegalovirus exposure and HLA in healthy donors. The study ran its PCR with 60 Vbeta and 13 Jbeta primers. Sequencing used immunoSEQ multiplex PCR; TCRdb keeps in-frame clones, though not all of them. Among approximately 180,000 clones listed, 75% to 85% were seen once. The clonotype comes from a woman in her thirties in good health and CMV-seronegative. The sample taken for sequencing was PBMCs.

CDR3 amino acids: CASSQARAELAKNSQYF. The CDR3, as DNA: TGCGCCAGCAGCCAAGCGAGGGCTGAACTAGCCAAAAACAGTCAGTACTTC. The rearrangement joins TRBV4-1 to TRBJ2-4, with TRBD2 as a possible D gene (6 bases). The germline V gene has CDR1 MGHRA and CDR2 YSYEKL. The CDR3 contains 17 residues.